What follows are 17 T cell receptor beta chains derived from one specimen sequenced in a study of cytomegalovirus exposure and HLA in healthy donors. Vbeta (60) and Jbeta (13) primers were used in the PCR. Generated by immunoSEQ multiplex PCR, the TCRdb table keeps only in-frame clones and is missing some. The sample holds just under 95,000 clones; about 85% are singletons and the top ten take roughly 1.1%. Sequences were obtained from PBMCs. These receptors were collected from a girl under 10 years old in good health and CMV-seropositive.

The chain combines TRBV4-1 with TRBJ1-4, with 8 bases that match TRBD1. V gave up 0 bases and J gave up 4 bases; unmatched junction bases: 4. CDR3 length: 16 amino acids. Germline CDR1 is MGHRA and CDR2 is YSYEKL. This CDR3 is CASSQDLGQGNEKLFF. The CDR3 nucleotides read TGCGCCAGCAGCCAAGACCTTGGACAGGGTAATGAAAAACTGTTTTTT.

The V gene is TRBV6-5, the J gene TRBJ2-1; 9 bases align to TRBD2. This CDR3 has 14 amino acids. The germline V gene encodes CDR1 MNHEY and CDR2 SVGAGI. The junction had 9 bases not matched to a gene; V was cut back by 7 bases and J by 8 bases. CDR3 amino acids: CASIGSGRWDEQFF. CDR3 sequence (DNA): TGTGCCAGCATCGGCAGCGGGAGGTGGGATGAGCAGTTCTTC.

The rearrangement joins TRBV4-2 to TRBJ2-1, with 14 positions matching TRBD2. Unmatched junction bases numbered 3, after V lost 3 bases and J lost 8 bases. CDR3 length: 15 residues. Germline CDR1 reads LGHNA; CDR2 reads YNFKEQ. The CDR3 region has the DNA TGTGCCAGCAGCCAGGGACTAGCGGGAGTGGATGAGCAGTTCTTC. This encodes CASSQGLAGVDEQFF.

V is TRBV2 and J is TRBJ1-1, with 10 bases matching TRBD1. V was clipped by 0 bases and J by 10 bases; unmatched bases: 11. The germline V gene encodes CDR1 SNHLY and CDR2 FYNNEI. The CDR3 totals 16 residues. Here the CDR3 reads CASSEALGGTGVGAFF. The CDR3 DNA is TGTGCCAGCAGTGAAGCGCTTGGCGGGACAGGGGTCGGAGCTTTCTTT.

The chain's CDR3 is CASSSYRDRDGYTF. CDR3 bases: TGTGCCAGCAGTTCCTACCGGGACAGGGATGGCTACACCTTC. The V call is TRBV27, the J call TRBJ1-2; 9 nucleotides match TRBD1. V was clipped by 4 bases and J by 6 bases; unmatched bases: 6. CDR1 MNHEY and CDR2 SMNVEV come from the germline V gene (reference sequence). This CDR3 region has 14 residues.

The V gene is TRBV28, the J gene TRBJ1-5; 7 bases fit TRBD1. The CDR3 totals 22 residues. V shed 7 bases and J 5 bases; nucleotides not matched to a gene: 32. Germline V gene sequence: CDR1 MDHEN, CDR2 SYDVKM. CDR3 nucleotides: TGTGCCAGCATCCTAAACCCCGCGACAGGGAAGGGGCGGAGGATGTGGGATCAGCCCCAGCATTTT. This encodes CASILNPATGKGRRMWDQPQHF.

The rearrangement links TRBV5-1 to TRBJ1-1, with D tentatively TRBD1 (5 bases). The V end lost 3 bases, the J end lost 3 bases, and 18 bases lay between the germline ends. The CDR3 spans 16 residues. CDR1 SGHRS and CDR2 YFSETQ come from the germline V gene. As DNA, the CDR3 is TGCGCCAGCAGCTCCCCGCGGGGGAATCGGGACACTGAAGCTTTCTTT. Protein sequence: CASSSPRGNRDTEAFF.

There are a few counts of this clone. The V and J genes are TRBV29-1 and TRBJ1-5; a weak D match, TRBD1 (5 bases). This CDR3 is 14 amino acids long. Germline V lookup: CDR1 SQVTM, CDR2 ANQGSEA. Trimming pared 4 bases from V and 4 bases from J, leaving 14 bases between. The CDR3 reads CSVGGQGFNQPQHF. The CDR3 DNA is TGCAGCGTTGGGGGTCAGGGTTTTAATCAGCCCCAGCATTTT.

The V gene is TRBV19, the J gene TRBJ1-4; no firm D call. Germline CDR1 is LNHDA and CDR2 is SQIVND (reference sequence). The CDR3 has 13 residues. V was trimmed by 2 bases and J by 4 bases, leaving 5 bases between them. The CDR3: CASSIFRNEKLFF. The CDR3 nucleotides are TGTGCCAGTAGTATATTTCGTAATGAAAAACTGTTTTTT.

This rearrangement joins TRBV5-1 to TRBJ2-7; no clear D. The CDR3 covers 15 residues. V was pared by 1 base and J by 5 bases, with 16 bases between. Germline V gene lookup returns CDR1 SGHRS and CDR2 YFSETQ. CDR3 DNA sequence: TGCGCCAGCAGCTTGAAAAGCAACGTGGTAAACGAGCAGTACTTC. This translates into CASSLKSNVVNEQYF. The full variable domain, rest sourced from reference TRBV5-1 and TRBJ2-7, is KAGVTQTPRYLIKTRGQQVTLSCSPISGHRSVSWYQQTPGQGLQFLFEYFSETQRNKGNFPGRFSGRQFSNSRSEMNVSTLELGDSALYLCASSLKSNVVNEQYFGPGTRLTVT.

The CDR3 reads CASSLGLDPWAEQFF. CDR3 coding DNA: TGCGCCAGCAGCTTGGGACTAGACCCCTGGGCGGAGCAGTTCTTC. V gene TRBV5-1 combines with J gene TRBJ2-1, with D possibly being TRBD2 (6 bases). Germline V gives CDR1 SGHRS, CDR2 YFSETQ. The CDR3 has 15 residues. V gave up 0 bases and J gave up 10 bases, with 17 bases separating them. The whole variable domain, remainder taken from reference TRBV5-1 and TRBJ2-1, is KAGVTQTPRYLIKTRGQQVTLSCSPISGHRSVSWYQQTPGQGLQFLFEYFSETQRNKGNFPGRFSGRQFSNSRSEMNVSTLELGDSALYLCASSLGLDPWAEQFFGPGTRLTVL.

The chain has TRBV6-5 and TRBJ1-5, with TRBD1 identical over 7 bases. The germline gives CDR1 MNHEY, CDR2 SVGAGI. V lost 10 bases and J lost 4; bases outside the gene matches: 4. The CDR3 covers 12 residues. CDR3 residues: CATTQGNQPQHF. The CDR3 nucleotides are TGTGCCACTACACAGGGGAATCAGCCCCAGCATTTT.

A few counts support this clone. V usage is TRBV4-3 and J usage is TRBJ1-1; 7 bases align to TRBD1. The germline gives CDR1 LGHNA, CDR2 YSLEER. CDR3 size: 15 residues. V was pared by 1 base and J by 7 bases, with 9 bases of the junction left unmatched. CDR3 DNA sequence: TGCGCCAGCAGCCAAGTTACAGGGGAGAGGGGTGAAGCTTTCTTT. It codes for CASSQVTGERGEAFF.

This sequence joins TRBV13 and TRBJ2-3; TRBD1 agrees at 10 bases. Germline V gene sequence: CDR1 PRHDT, CDR2 FYEKMQ (reference sequence). V was clipped by 1 base and J by 3 bases; unmatched bases: 4. This CDR3 is built from 16 residues. CDR3 DNA sequence: TGTGCCAGCAGCTTAGTCGGGACAGGGGAAACAGATACGCAGTATTTT. Protein sequence: CASSLVGTGETDTQYF. Full variable domain (missing parts from reference TRBV13 and TRBJ2-3): AAGVIQSPRHLIKEKRETATLKCYPIPRHDTVYWYQQGPGQDPQFLISFYEKMQSDKGSIPDRFSAQQFSDYHSELNMSSLELGDSALYFCASSLVGTGETDTQYFGPGTRLTVL.

The gene calls are TRBV6-5 and TRBJ2-7, with 7 bases that match TRBD1. Losses at the gene ends were 0 bases for V and 2 bases for J; bases not matched to a gene: 7. The CDR3 runs 16 residues. CDR1 is MNHEY, CDR2 SVGAGI, per germline. In DNA form, the CDR3 reads TGTGCCAGCAGTTACTCTGGGGACAGTCCCGCCTACGAGCAGTACTTC. Protein product: CASSYSGDSPAYEQYF.

The chain links TRBV4-3 to TRBJ1-2, with 7 positions matching TRBD1. The germline V gene encodes CDR1 LGHNA and CDR2 YSLEER. CDR3 length: 13 amino acids. After removal of 4 bases from V and 6 bases from J, the junction contained 5 bases not matched to a gene. The CDR3, as DNA: TGCGCCAGCAGCCCGACAGGGAGAGATGGCTACACCTTC. Translated, it gives CASSPTGRDGYTF.

The chain employs TRBV5-1 and TRBJ2-7; the match to TRBD1 covers 8 bases. This CDR3 is 15 amino acids long. The germline CDR1 and CDR2 sequences are SGHRS and YFSETQ. Germline trimming cut 4 bases from V and 6 bases from J; bases unmatched to any gene: 12. The CDR3 here is CASSRPGTGSGEQYF. The DNA of the CDR3 is TGCGCCAGCAGCCGTCCGGGGACAGGCTCGGGCGAGCAGTACTTC. Together with reference TRBV5-1 and TRBJ2-7, the CDR3 gives the full variable domain: KAGVTQTPRYLIKTRGQQVTLSCSPISGHRSVSWYQQTPGQGLQFLFEYFSETQRNKGNFPGRFSGRQFSNSRSEMNVSTLELGDSALYLCASSRPGTGSGEQYFGPGTRLTVT.